The 16 T cell receptor beta chains below come from one sample, sequenced in a study of blood T cell repertoires in COVID-19. Libraries were prepared by immunoSEQ multiplex PCR; TCRdb keeps only in-frame clonotypes and omits some of them. The repertoire holds 200,000 to 300,000 clones, around 88% seen once, with 1.5% to 2% in the top ten. The specimen sequenced was peripheral blood. The receptor set was obtained from a man aged 25-40 years with active or convalescent COVID-19.

The chain recombines TRBV4-3 with TRBJ1-2; D might be TRBD1 (6 bases). From germline, CDR1 is LGHNA and CDR2 YSLEER. Trimming stripped 0 bases from V and 5 bases from J, with 13 bases between. This CDR3 has 15 amino acids. This CDR3 is CASSQEWEGGYGYTF. The CDR3 DNA is TGCGCCAGCAGCCAAGAGTGGGAGGGGGGGTATGGCTACACCTTC.

The chain has TRBV6-1 and TRBJ2-7; D perhaps matches TRBD1 (5 bases). CDR1 MNHNS and CDR2 SASEGT come from the germline V gene. The length of the CDR3 is 16 residues. Between the trimmed V and J ends, which lost 1 base and 7 bases, there was a span of 20 bases. The CDR3 nucleotides read TGTGCCAGCAGTGAAGGCCCTGGGGCAGGAGTGGAGGAGCAGTACTTC. Protein sequence: CASSEGPGAGVEEQYF.

This chain joins TRBV6-5 and TRBJ1-6, with 8 bases aligning to TRBD1. Trimming at V came to 6 bases and at J to 7 bases, leaving 8 bases not matched to a gene. From germline, CDR1 is MNHEY and CDR2 SVGAGI. The CDR3 totals 15 residues. DNA for the CDR3: TGTGCCAGCAGGGGGGGGACAGGCCGGAATTCACCCCTCCACTTT. Its translation: CASRGGTGRNSPLHF.

The chain employs TRBV7-9 and TRBJ2-5; 13 bases are shared with TRBD2. Trimming took 8 bases from V and 4 from J; bases not matched to a gene: 16. This CDR3 comprises 18 residues. Germline CDR1 SEHNR, CDR2 FQNEAQ (reference sequence). CDR3 in DNA: TGTGCCAGCGGACAAGTCGGGACTAGCGGGGTTTTTCGAGAGACCCAGTACTTC. Protein product: CASGQVGTSGVFRETQYF.

This clone turned up a few times. The chain carries TRBV15 and TRBJ2-3; D is undetermined. Germline-derived CDR1 and CDR2 are LNHNV and YYDKDF (reference sequence). The V and J ends lost 3 bases and 2 bases respectively, with 9 bases between them. The CDR3 runs 14 residues. CDR3 protein: CATSSGRSTDTQYF. The CDR3 DNA sequence: TGTGCCACCAGCAGTGGCAGGTCCACAGATACGCAGTATTTT.

This chain connects TRBV10-2 to TRBJ1-1; D is perhaps TRBD1 (6 bases). V dropped 1 base and J dropped 0 bases, with 18 bases sitting between them. The CDR3 is 18 amino acids. The V gene's germline CDR1 is WSHSY and CDR2 SAAADI. Here the CDR3 DNA reads TGCGCCAGCAGTGAGTACCTTGGGGGCGTGGGGGTGAACACTGAAGCTTTCTTT. It specifies CASSEYLGGVGVNTEAFF.

The chain couples TRBV5-5 to TRBJ1-1, with D tentatively TRBD1 (6 bases). V was cut by 1 base and J by 5 bases, with 12 bases left in between. This CDR3 spans 14 amino acids. Germline V gives CDR1 SGHKS, CDR2 YYEKEE (reference sequence). CDR3 sequence reads: CASSLWGGGTEAFF. For the CDR3, the DNA is TGTGCCAGCAGCTTGTGGGGAGGGGGTACTGAAGCTTTCTTT.

The CDR3 loop reads CASSLSGQGVSGYTF. In DNA form, the CDR3 reads TGTGCCAGCAGCTTGTCGGGACAGGGGGTCTCTGGCTACACCTTC. This rearrangement joins TRBV5-6 to TRBJ1-2, with 11 positions matching TRBD1. After removal of 1 base from V and 7 bases from J, the junction contained 6 bases not matched to a gene. From germline, CDR1 is SGHDT and CDR2 YYEEEE. The CDR3 contains 15 residues.

The rearrangement links TRBV3-1 (or the pseudogene TRBV3-2) to TRBJ2-7; D is ambiguous. This CDR3 comprises 14 residues. Trimming took off 1 base at V and 7 bases at J, with 14 bases between the two ends. The germline V gene encodes CDR1 LGHDT and CDR2 YNNKEL (reference sequence). CDR3 in DNA: TGTGCCAGCAGCCAAGTAGACATGGATCGTGAGCAGTACTTC. It is translated as CASSQVDMDREQYF.

The chain employs TRBV7-8 and TRBJ2-2; 10 nucleotides match TRBD1. Germline CDR1 SGHVS, CDR2 FQNEAQ. V trimming: 4 bases; J trimming: 5 bases; junction bases outside the gene matches: 1. The CDR3 length is 14 residues. CDR3 nucleotide sequence: TGTGCCAGCAGCTGGGACAGGGGAACCGGGGAGCTGTTTTTT. This gives the protein CASSWDRGTGELFF.

The V gene is TRBV30, the J gene TRBJ1-5; TRBD1 might be the D (6 bases). CDR3 length equals 15 residues. Germline CDR1 and CDR2: GTSNPN and SVGIG (reference sequence). The ends were cut back, 8 bases at V and 1 base at J, with 18 bases in the middle. The CDR3 DNA follows: TGTGCCGGACGGGGGGCAGGGGAAAGCAATCAGCCCCAGCATTTT. Its translation: CAGRGAGESNQPQHF.

This rearrangement joins TRBV5-5 to TRBJ1-1, with D perhaps TRBD1 (5 bases). This CDR3 is built from 15 residues. Germline CDR1 is SGHKS and CDR2 is YYEKEE (reference sequence). Between the trimmed V and J ends, which lost 3 bases and 1 base, there was a span of 13 bases. CDR3 loop: CASSSTPGRNTEAFF. CDR3 sequence (DNA): TGTGCCAGCAGCTCCACCCCAGGGCGGAACACTGAAGCTTTCTTT.

The rearrangement uses TRBV27 and TRBJ2-1; tentatively, D is TRBD2 (6 bases). The CDR3 covers 13 residues. Per the germline V gene, CDR1 is MNHEY and CDR2 is SMNVEV (reference sequence). The V and J ends lost 8 bases and 4 bases respectively, with 12 bases between them. Written as DNA, the CDR3 is TGTGCCAGCCGGGGGTGGGTGTACAATGAGCAGTTCTTC. This encodes CASRGWVYNEQFF.

The CDR3 loop reads CASSLDPIQTYEQYF. CDR3 coding DNA: TGCGCCAGCAGCTTGGACCCTATTCAAACCTACGAGCAGTACTTC. The rearrangement uses TRBV5-1 and TRBJ2-7; D uncertain. CDR3 length: 15 residues. Trimming took 0 bases from V and 2 from J, leaving 12 bases between them. Germline lookup yields CDR1 SGHRS and CDR2 YFSETQ.

This chain joins TRBV11-3 and TRBJ2-3; possible D gene TRBD2, 5 bases. CDR3 length equals 15 residues. Trimming removed 4 bases from V and 2 bases from J, with 13 bases in between. Germline V gene lookup returns CDR1 SGHNT and CDR2 YENEEA. This CDR3 reads CASSSGVYDTDTQYF. CDR3 DNA sequence: TGTGCCAGCAGCTCCGGGGTATACGACACAGATACGCAGTATTTT. Full variable domain (missing parts from reference TRBV11-3 and TRBJ2-3): EAGVVQSPRYKIIEKKQPVAFWCNPISGHNTLYWYLQNLGQGPELLIRYENEEAVDDSQLPKDRFSAERLKGVDSTLKIQPAELGDSAVYLCASSSGVYDTDTQYFGPGTRLTVL.

This chain uses TRBV9 with TRBJ1-1; tentative D call: TRBD1 (5 bases). Looked up from germline, CDR1 is SGDLS and CDR2 is YYNGEE. V gave up 2 bases and J gave up 0 bases, with 11 bases separating them. The CDR3 totals 15 residues. The CDR3 bases are TGTGCCAGCAGCGTTACCGGACAAATGAACACTGAAGCTTTCTTT. This gives the protein CASSVTGQMNTEAFF.